The TCR beta chain under discussion was sequenced for a study of blood T cell repertoires in COVID-19. At the level of the study: Donors in the United States, Italy and Spain gave samples during acute or convalescent COVID-19. From T cells, B-cell-depleted T cells, or PBMCs came the material, which was cDNA or gDNA.

Methods used by the authors: Nucleated cell number was recorded as an estimate derived from reference gene primer amplification. Data came from immunoSEQ multiplex PCR; TCRdb stores just in-frame clones and leaves some out. D and trimming come from the DNA, and the V and J calls and clone size come from that table. The sample includes 250,000 to 350,000 clones, approximately 84% of them seen just once. Seattle's enrolled individuals joined amid active infection and were then monitored longitudinally. The CDR3 spans 14 residues. CDR1 is SGHNT and CDR2 is YENEEA in the germline V gene. With 6 bases removed from V and 5 bases from J, the gap between germline ends came to 14 bases.

V is TRBV11-3 and J is TRBJ2-1; the D gene is possibly TRBD2 (6 bases). This TCR was sampled from a human donor with COVID-19, enrolled during active disease. The donor label of this sample is uncertain. The source material was peripheral blood. DNA for the CDR3: TGTGCCAGCAGTCCCGAGGGCGGGGACAATGAGCAGTTCTTC. Translation gives CASSPEGGDNEQFF.